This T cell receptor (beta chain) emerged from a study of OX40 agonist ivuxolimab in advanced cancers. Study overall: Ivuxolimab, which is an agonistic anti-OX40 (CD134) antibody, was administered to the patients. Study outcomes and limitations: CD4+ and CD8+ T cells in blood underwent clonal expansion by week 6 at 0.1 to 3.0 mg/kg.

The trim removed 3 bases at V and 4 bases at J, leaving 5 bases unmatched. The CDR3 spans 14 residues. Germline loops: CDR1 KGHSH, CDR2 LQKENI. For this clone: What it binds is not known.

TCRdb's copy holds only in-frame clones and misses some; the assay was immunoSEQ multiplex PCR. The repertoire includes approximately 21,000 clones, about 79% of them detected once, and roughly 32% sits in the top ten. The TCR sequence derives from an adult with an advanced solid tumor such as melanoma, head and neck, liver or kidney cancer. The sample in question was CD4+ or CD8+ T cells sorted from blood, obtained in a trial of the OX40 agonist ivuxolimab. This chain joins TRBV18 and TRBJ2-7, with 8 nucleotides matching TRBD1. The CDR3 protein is CASSPRDRLYEQYF. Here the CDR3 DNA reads TGTGCCAGCTCACCCCGGGACAGGCTATACGAGCAGTACTTC.